The source of this T cell receptor (beta chain) is a study of CD4 and CD8 cells across lung adenocarcinoma regions. Concerning this clonotype itself: One end of the junction varies from germline; a read error may be responsible.

TCRdb re-derived calls from the PCR reads in MiXCR, one entry per CDR3 protein. The sample has some 8,800 distinct CDR3 sequences, 45% to 60% seen once. CDR1 is SNHLY, CDR2 FYNNEI, per germline. The CDR3 runs 14 residues. The V gene is TRBV2, the J gene TRBJ2-3, with TRBD2 as a possible D gene (7 bases). The sample consisted of CD4+ T cells from the margin of a lung tumor. The receptor comes from a male donor with lung adenocarcinoma. The CD4 and CD8 labels of this study may be unreliable. CDR3 amino acids: CAGRGGGDTDTQYF. DNA of the CDR3: TGTGCGGGGAGAGGAGGGGGGGACACAGATACGCAGTACTTT. Full variable domain (rest looked up from reference TRBV2 and TRBJ2-3): EPEVTQTPSHQVTQMGQEVILRCVPISNHLYFYWYRQILGQKVEFLVSFYNNEISEKSEIFDDQFSVERPDGSNFTLKIRSTKLEDSAMYFCAGRGGGDTDTQYFGPGTRLTVL.